The entry below gives a single TCR beta chain sequence along with its context. The CDR3 is made up of 18 amino acids. V was clipped by 1 base and J by 0 bases, with 16 bases between them. Looked up from germline, CDR1 is LGHNA and CDR2 is YSLEER. These data belong to a study of blood T cell repertoires in COVID-19. Study-wide context: PBMCs, B-cell-depleted T cells, or T cells were the source of the cDNA or gDNA that made up the material.

Using immunoSEQ multiplex PCR, the repertoire was profiled, and TCRdb retains in-frame clones only, with some absent. The sample carries 160,000 or so clones, around 79% recorded once. V is TRBV4-3 and J is TRBJ1-3, with D possibly matching TRBD1 (6 bases). Sequenced material: peripheral blood. The sequence was obtained from an older woman with COVID-19, enrolled during active disease. DNA of the CDR3: TGCGCCAGCAGCCAAGTAGCCCCAGGGGCCAGCTCTGGAAACACCATATATTTT. This translates into CASSQVAPGASSGNTIYF.